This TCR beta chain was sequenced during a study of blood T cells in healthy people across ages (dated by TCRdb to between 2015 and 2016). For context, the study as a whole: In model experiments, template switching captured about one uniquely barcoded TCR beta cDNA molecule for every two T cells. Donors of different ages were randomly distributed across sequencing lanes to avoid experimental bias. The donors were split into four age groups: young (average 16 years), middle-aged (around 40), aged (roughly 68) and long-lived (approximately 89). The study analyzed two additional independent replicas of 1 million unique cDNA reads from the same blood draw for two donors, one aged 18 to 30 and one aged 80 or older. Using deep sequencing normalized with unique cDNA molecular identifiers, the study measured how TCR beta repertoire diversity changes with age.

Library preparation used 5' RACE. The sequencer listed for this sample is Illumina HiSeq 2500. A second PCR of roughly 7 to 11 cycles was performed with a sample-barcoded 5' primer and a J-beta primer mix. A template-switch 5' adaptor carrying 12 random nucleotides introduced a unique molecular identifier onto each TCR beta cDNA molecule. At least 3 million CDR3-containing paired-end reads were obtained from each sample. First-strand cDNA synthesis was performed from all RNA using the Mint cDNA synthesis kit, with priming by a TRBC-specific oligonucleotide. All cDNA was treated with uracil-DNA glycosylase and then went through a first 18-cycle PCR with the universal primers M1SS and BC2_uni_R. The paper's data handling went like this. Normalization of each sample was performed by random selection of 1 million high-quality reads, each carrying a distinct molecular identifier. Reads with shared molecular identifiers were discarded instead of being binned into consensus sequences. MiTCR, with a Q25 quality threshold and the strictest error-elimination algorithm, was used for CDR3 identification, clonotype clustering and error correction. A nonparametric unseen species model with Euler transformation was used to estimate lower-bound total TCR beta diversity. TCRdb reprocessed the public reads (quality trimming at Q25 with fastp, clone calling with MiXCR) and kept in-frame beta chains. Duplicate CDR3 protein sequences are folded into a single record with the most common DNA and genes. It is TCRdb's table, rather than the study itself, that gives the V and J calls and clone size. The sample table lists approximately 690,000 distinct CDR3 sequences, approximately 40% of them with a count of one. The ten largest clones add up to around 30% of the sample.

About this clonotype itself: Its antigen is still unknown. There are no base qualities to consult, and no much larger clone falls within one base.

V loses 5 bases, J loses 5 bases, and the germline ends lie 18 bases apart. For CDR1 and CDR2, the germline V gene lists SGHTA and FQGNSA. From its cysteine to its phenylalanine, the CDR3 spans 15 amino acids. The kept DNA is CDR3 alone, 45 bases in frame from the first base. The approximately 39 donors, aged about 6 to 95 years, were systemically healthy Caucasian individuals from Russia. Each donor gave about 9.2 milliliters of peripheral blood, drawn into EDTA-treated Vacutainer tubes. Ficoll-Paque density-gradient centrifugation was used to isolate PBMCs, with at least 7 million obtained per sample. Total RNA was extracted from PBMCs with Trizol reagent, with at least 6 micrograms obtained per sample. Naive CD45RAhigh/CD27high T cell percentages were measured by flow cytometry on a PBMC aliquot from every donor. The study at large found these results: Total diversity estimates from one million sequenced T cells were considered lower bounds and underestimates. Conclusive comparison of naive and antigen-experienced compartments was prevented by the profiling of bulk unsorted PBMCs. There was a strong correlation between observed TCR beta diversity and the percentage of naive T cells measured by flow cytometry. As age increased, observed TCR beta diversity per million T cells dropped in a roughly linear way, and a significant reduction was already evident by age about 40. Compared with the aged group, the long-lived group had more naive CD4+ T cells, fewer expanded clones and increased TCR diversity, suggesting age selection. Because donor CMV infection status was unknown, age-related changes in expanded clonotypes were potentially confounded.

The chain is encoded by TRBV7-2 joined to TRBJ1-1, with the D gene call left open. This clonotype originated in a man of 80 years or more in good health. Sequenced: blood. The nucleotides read TGTGCCAGCAGCGTTTTGGGCCCTCTCGGGACTGAAGCTTTCTTT. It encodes CASSVLGPLGTEAFF.